One and the same sample provided the 16 T cell receptor beta chains below, sequenced in a study of lymphopenia after photon versus proton radiotherapy (dated by TCRdb to the late 2010s). Libraries were prepared through the immunoSEQ multiplex PCR assay. TCRdb stores this immuneACCESS table with in-frame sequences only. Part of the clones is absent; in the studies checked, under half of the shortfall reflects unresolved V genes, and no reason is known for the rest. The sample records some 21,000 clones, 85% of which are singletons. The leading ten clones occupy about 19% of the sample. The input for sequencing was peripheral blood, taken from a patient treated with photon-based radiotherapy. The receptors stem from a man aged 55 to 70 with pancreatic cancer.

This sequence joins TRBV5-6 and TRBJ2-3, with a possible D match to TRBD2 (6 bases). Trimming cost V 0 bases and J 6 bases, with 11 bases left between them. The CDR3 runs to 14 residues. Per germline, CDR1 SGHDT and CDR2 YYEEEE. The DNA for the CDR3 is TGTGCCAGCAGCTTGGACTCGGGGGTGGATACGCAGTATTTT. This sequence encodes CASSLDSGVDTQYF.

The V gene is TRBV6-4, the J gene TRBJ1-4; 7 positions agree with TRBD1. The junction had 5 bases not matched to a gene; V was cut back by 8 bases and J by 8 bases. Per the germline V gene, CDR1 is MRHNA and CDR2 is SNTAGT. The CDR3 extends over 12 amino acids. CDR3 residues: CASVGTDEKLFF. The CDR3 region has the DNA TGTGCCAGCGTGGGGACAGACGAAAAACTGTTTTTT.

V and J are TRBV7-9 and TRBJ2-5, with 9 nucleotides matching TRBD1. The DNA end is more similar to TRBJ2-7, so the J call may be wrong. CDR3 length: 15 residues. Germline V lookup: CDR1 SEHNR, CDR2 FQNEAQ (reference sequence). CDR3 protein: CASSLPDRGIYEQYF. The CDR3 DNA is TGTGCCAGCAGCTTACCTGACAGGGGGATCTACGAGCAGTACTTC.

Here the CDR3 DNA reads TGTGCCAGCACGGACAGGGGGTCCTATAATTCACCCCTCCACTTT. It yields the protein CASTDRGSYNSPLHF. The chain has TRBV6-1 and TRBJ1-6, with 10 bases lining up with TRBD1. This CDR3 has 15 residues. Germline values: CDR1 MNHNS, CDR2 SASEGT. Losses at the gene ends were 7 bases for V and 1 base for J; bases not matched to a gene: 1.

The gene calls are TRBV30 and TRBJ2-1; D gene uncertain. The CDR3 has 15 residues. Germline V gene sequence: CDR1 GTSNPN, CDR2 SVGIG (reference sequence). V lost 0 bases to trimming and J lost 4 bases, with 13 bases between them. In DNA form, the CDR3 reads TGTGCCTGGAGTGTACGACGATCGAAATACAATGAGCAGTTCTTC. Translating gives CAWSVRRSKYNEQFF.

V usage is TRBV5-5 and J usage is TRBJ2-3; no firm D call. V lost 3 bases and J 8 bases, leaving 16 bases between the germline ends. The V gene's germline CDR1 is SGHKS and CDR2 YYEKEE (reference sequence). The CDR3 spans 14 residues. CDR3 DNA sequence: TGTGCCAGCAGCTCCCCCCACAACGCCGGTACGCAGTATTTT. It is translated as CASSSPHNAGTQYF.

V is TRBV6-4 and J is TRBJ1-2, with 7 bases that match TRBD1. Germline assignment: CDR1 MRHNA and CDR2 SNTAGT. This CDR3 comprises 15 residues. The trim removed 7 bases at V and 0 bases at J, leaving 8 bases unmatched. The CDR3 nucleotides read TGTGCCAGCACGGAAGGGGGCCCCCCTAACTATGGCTACACCTTC. Translating gives CASTEGGPPNYGYTF.

This chain connects TRBV4-2 to TRBJ1-6; 7 bases map to TRBD1. The CDR3 runs to 15 residues. CDR1 and CDR2 from the germline V gene are LGHNA and YNFKEQ. J was trimmed by 9 bases and V by 6 bases; bases with no gene match: 11. The CDR3 loop is CASSQSEGAGSPLHF. In DNA form, the CDR3 reads TGTGCCAGCAGTCAGTCGGAGGGGGCTGGTTCACCCCTCCACTTT.

The chain has TRBV19 and TRBJ2-7; no reliable D call. The CDR3 sequence is 16 residues long. CDR1 is LNHDA and CDR2 is SQIVND in the germline V gene (reference sequence). V was clipped by 6 bases and J by 4 bases, with 22 bases between them. This CDR3 is CASSMSRGRTKYEQYF. CDR3 nucleotides: TGTGCCAGTAGCATGTCTCGAGGCAGAACAAAGTACGAGCAGTACTTC.

The rearrangement uses TRBV11-2 and TRBJ1-1; tentative D call: TRBD1 (5 bases). The CDR3 spans 16 residues. Between the trimmed V and J ends, which lost 0 bases and 0 bases, there was a span of 11 bases. Germline V CDR1 and CDR2: SGHAT, FQNNGV. The CDR3 sequence: CASSLDLWGVNTEAFF. The CDR3 coding sequence is TGTGCCAGCAGCTTAGATCTCTGGGGGGTGAACACTGAAGCTTTCTTT.

About this clone itself: One junction end disagrees with the germline gene, perhaps due to a read error. The V call is TRBV30, the J call TRBJ1-5; no reliable D call. Germline loops: CDR1 GTSNPN, CDR2 SVGIG (reference sequence). The CDR3 has 12 amino acids. The CDR3 DNA reads as TGTGCCTGGAGGGTGAAGCAATCAGCCCCAGCATTT. Protein sequence: CAWRVKQSAPAF. Together with reference TRBV30 and TRBJ1-5, the CDR3 gives the full variable domain: SQTIHQWPATLVQPVGSPLSLECTVEGTSNPNLYWYRQAAGRGLQLLFYSVGIGQISSEVPQNLSASRPQDRQFILSSKKLLLSDSGFYLCAWRVKQSAPAFGDGTRLSIL.

The chain combines TRBV7-9 with TRBJ2-1, with no clear D. The CDR3 consists of 13 residues. Germline V CDR1 and CDR2: SEHNR, FQNEAQ (reference sequence). V was pared by 6 bases and J by 5 bases, with 11 bases between. The CDR3 protein is CASRSWVHNEQFF. As DNA, the CDR3 is TGTGCCAGCAGATCCTGGGTGCACAATGAGCAGTTCTTC.

The chain combines TRBV10-1 with TRBJ2-7; no clear D. Trimming shortened V by 3 bases and J by 2 bases, and 17 bases separated the two germline ends. Germline V gives CDR1 WNHNN, CDR2 SYGVQD (reference sequence). CDR3 length: 16 amino acids. The DNA of the CDR3 is TGCGCCAGCAGTGACCCGTACCCTACACGGCCCTACGAGCAGTACTTC. Translating it yields CASSDPYPTRPYEQYF.

This chain uses TRBV6-1 with TRBJ1-5, with D possibly being TRBD1 (6 bases). CDR3 size: 14 residues. Germline CDR1 reads MNHNS; CDR2 reads SASEGT. With 4 bases removed from V and 6 bases from J, the gap between germline ends came to 13 bases. The DNA of the CDR3 is TGTGCCAGCAGTGCACAGGGATCCGCTCAGCCCCAGCATTTT. Encoded protein: CASSAQGSAQPQHF.

This clone was observed a single time. The rearrangement uses TRBV19 and TRBJ2-3, with 10 bases fitting TRBD1. Germline V gene sequence: CDR1 LNHDA, CDR2 SQIVND (reference sequence). The CDR3 covers 16 residues. The V gene end was trimmed by 5 bases and the J gene end by 4 bases; junction bases not matched to a gene: 9. The CDR3: CASSLRDRGSSDTQYF. The DNA of the CDR3 is TGTGCCAGTAGTCTCCGGGACAGGGGAAGTTCAGATACGCAGTATTTT.

The chain employs TRBV5-6 and TRBJ1-1; D remains ambiguous. Germline V CDR1 and CDR2: SGHDT, YYEEEE. Trimming removed 2 bases from V and 3 bases from J, with 5 bases in between. The CDR3 covers 12 residues. In nucleotides, the CDR3 is TGTGCCAGCAGCTTCACCGACACTGAAGCTTTCTTT. Amino acids: CASSFTDTEAFF.